These 5 T cell receptor beta chains came from one sample sequenced in a study of glioma-infiltrating T cells after dendritic cell vaccination. Time point noted: after dendritic cell vaccination, including at tumor progression/relapse. Assay: immunoSEQ multiplex PCR; the TCRdb copy retains only in-frame clones and omits some. The table has about 110,000 clones, 85% to 90% seen once. The sequencing here drew on blood, taken after dendritic cell vaccination. Every receptor here comes from a human donor with glioblastoma.

V gene TRBV6-5 combines with J gene TRBJ1-2, with 8 bases fitting TRBD1. Germline V lookup: CDR1 MNHEY, CDR2 SVGAGI. The J segment lost 7 bases and the V segment lost 0 bases, leaving 4 bases of the junction unmatched. The CDR3 is 14 amino acids. CDR3 region: CASSYSNRGTGYTF. For the CDR3, the DNA is TGTGCCAGCAGTTACTCGAACAGGGGGACTGGCTACACCTTC.

The genes are TRBV6-1 and TRBJ1-4, with D perhaps matching TRBD1 (5 bases). Deletions cut 2 bases from V and 5 bases from J, with 9 bases between. CDR1 is MNHNS, CDR2 SASEGT, per germline. This CDR3 comprises 14 residues. CDR3 amino acids: CASSEYRKNEKLFF. DNA of the CDR3: TGTGCCAGCAGTGAATACAGGAAGAATGAAAAACTGTTTTTT.

V usage is TRBV6-5 and J usage is TRBJ2-3, with a tentative D call TRBD2 (6 bases). V lost 10 bases and J 5 bases, leaving 10 bases between the germline ends. Germline V gives CDR1 MNHEY, CDR2 SVGAGI. The CDR3 totals 11 residues. The CDR3 spells CATSGGDTQYF. CDR3 DNA: TGTGCCACCTCCGGGGGAGATACGCAGTATTTT.

V is TRBV19 and J is TRBJ1-1; 7 bases match TRBD1. The V gene end was trimmed by 4 bases and the J gene end by 5 bases; junction bases not matched to a gene: 7. Germline V CDR1 and CDR2: LNHDA, SQIVND (reference sequence). The CDR3 runs 14 residues. The CDR3 nucleotides read TGTGCCAGTAGTACAAGACAGGGCTGGACTGAAGCTTTCTTT. Its translation is CASSTRQGWTEAFF.

J is TRBJ1-2 and V is TRBV9, with D perhaps TRBD1 (5 bases). V lost 4 bases to trimming and J lost 3 bases, with 16 bases between them. CDR1 SGDLS and CDR2 YYNGEE come from the germline V gene. The CDR3 is 15 amino acids. The CDR3 reads CASSPGGDEYYGYTF. In DNA, the CDR3 is TGTGCCAGCAGCCCAGGAGGGGACGAATACTATGGCTACACCTTC.